Listed here are 8 T cell receptor beta chains from one sample, sequenced in a study of PD-1 blockade in mismatch repair-deficient tumors. The assay was immunoSEQ multiplex PCR, and TCRdb's table has in-frame clones only and misses some. This sample carries about 79,000 clones, about four fifths of them seen once, and the ten largest clones take around 5.1%. The sample was peripheral blood, taken 44 weeks after starting pembrolizumab. The receptors were gathered from an adult with mismatch repair-deficient cancer.

The CDR3 region has the DNA TGTGCCAGCAGTTTACGGAGCACAGATACGCAGTATTTT. Translated: CASSLRSTDTQYF. The chain couples TRBV27 to TRBJ2-3; D remains ambiguous. Germline-derived CDR1 and CDR2 are MNHEY and SMNVEV (reference sequence). Trimming stripped 2 bases from V and 0 bases from J, with 3 bases between. This CDR3 contains 13 residues.

The chain uses TRBV30 and TRBJ1-1; 8 bases align to TRBD1. With V trimmed by 4 bases and J by 5 bases, 6 bases remained unmatched. CDR3 size: 13 residues. CDR1 GTSNPN and CDR2 SVGIG come from the germline V gene (reference sequence). The CDR3 reads CAWTGQGLTEAFF. The CDR3 region has the DNA TGTGCCTGGACCGGACAGGGTTTAACTGAAGCTTTCTTT.

The J gene is TRBJ1-2, the V gene TRBV7-9; D possibly corresponds to TRBD1 (6 bases). Germline V gives CDR1 SEHNR, CDR2 FQNEAQ (reference sequence). Trimming removed 7 bases at V and 4 bases at J, with 22 bases between. This CDR3 is 16 amino acids long. The DNA for the CDR3 is TGTGCCAGCACCGAAAAATCCCCGGGGGGCGGCTATGGCTACACCTTC. Its protein is CASTEKSPGGGYGYTF.

This clone has just a few counts. The J gene is TRBJ2-5, the V gene TRBV6-1; 10 bases are a match to TRBD2. The CDR3 sequence is 15 residues long. The J segment lost 5 bases and the V segment lost 2 bases, leaving 5 bases of the junction unmatched. Germline V gives CDR1 MNHNS, CDR2 SASEGT. CDR3 residues: CASSEIAGGLETQYF. The CDR3 DNA reads as TGTGCCAGCAGTGAAATAGCGGGAGGTCTGGAGACCCAGTACTTC.

The chain links TRBV19 to TRBJ2-3; a possible D gene is TRBD2 (5 bases). The CDR3 loop spans 13 amino acids. CDR1 is LNHDA and CDR2 is SQIVND in the germline V gene (reference sequence). V was pared by 1 base and J by 8 bases, with 10 bases between. The CDR3 region is CASSIGGVSTQYF. The CDR3 DNA reads TGTGCCAGTAGTATAGGGGGAGTGAGTACGCAGTATTTT.

The chain is built from TRBV7-9 and TRBJ1-6; no definite D call. The CDR3 length is 14 residues. Germline CDR1 SEHNR, CDR2 FQNEAQ (reference sequence). V was pared by 1 base and J by 8 bases, with 9 bases between. In DNA form, the CDR3 reads TGTGCCAGCAGCTTAGTCGGGGAATATTCACCCCTCCACTTT. Protein sequence: CASSLVGEYSPLHF. The full variable domain, with the rest looked up from reference TRBV7-9 and TRBJ1-6, is DTGVSQNPRHKITKRGQNVTFRCDPISEHNRLYWYRQTLGQGPEFLTYFQNEAQLEKSRLLSDRFSAERPKGSFSTLEIQRTEQGDSAMYLCASSLVGEYSPLHFGNGTRLTVT.

This chain connects TRBV19 to TRBJ2-2; 7 positions agree with TRBD1. J gave up 3 bases and V 3 bases, and 7 bases lay outside the gene matches. Germline CDR1 reads LNHDA; CDR2 reads SQIVND (reference sequence). This CDR3 spans 16 amino acids. CDR3 protein: CASSIPTGWDTGELFF. CDR3 DNA sequence: TGTGCCAGTAGTATCCCGACAGGGTGGGACACCGGGGAGCTGTTTTTT.

The chain links TRBV10-3 to TRBJ2-3; tentative D call: TRBD2 (5 bases). The germline CDR1 and CDR2 sequences are ENHRY and SYGVKD. The CDR3 spans 13 residues. Trimming pared 9 bases from V and 2 bases from J, leaving 12 bases between. CDR3 loop: CAIRDGLTDTQYF. The DNA of the CDR3 is TGTGCCATTCGCGACGGACTCACAGATACGCAGTATTTT.